The next 8 T cell receptor beta chains were all read from a single sample in a study of T cell changes during pregnancy in multiple sclerosis. Libraries were prepared by immunoSEQ multiplex PCR; TCRdb keeps only in-frame clonotypes and omits some of them. The table shows under 95,000 clones, with about 93% occurring only once. The input for sequencing was CD4+ T cells from peripheral blood mononuclear cells, taken before pregnancy. All receptors derive from a female donor with multiple sclerosis, enrolled in a pregnancy study.

V usage is TRBV6-5 and J usage is TRBJ2-7, with TRBD1 matching over 9 bases. Germline CDR1 and CDR2: MNHEY and SVGAGI. V lost 5 bases to trimming and J lost 0 bases; unmatched junction nucleotides: 5. The CDR3 has 15 amino acids. The CDR3: CASSPGTGSSYEQYF. The CDR3 region has the DNA TGTGCCAGCAGTCCCGGGACAGGGAGCTCCTACGAGCAGTACTTC.

The rearrangement uses TRBV12-5 and TRBJ1-2, with a weak D call TRBD1 (5 bases). V lost 1 base and J lost 7, with 10 bases in between. This CDR3 spans 13 amino acids. Germline V gives CDR1 LGHNT, CDR2 FRNRAP. For the CDR3, the DNA is TGTGCTAGTGGTTTGGGGCAGGGCCCTGGCTACACCTTC. Protein sequence: CASGLGQGPGYTF.

The chain recombines TRBV28 with TRBJ2-7; D gene unclear. Trimming shortened V by 3 bases and J by 6 bases, and 18 bases separated the two germline ends. This CDR3 contains 15 residues. The germline V gene encodes CDR1 MDHEN and CDR2 SYDVKM. CDR3 protein: CASSFLTLVSAEQYF. The CDR3 DNA reads TGTGCCAGCAGTTTCCTAACTCTAGTATCAGCCGAGCAGTACTTC.

The chain links TRBV27 to TRBJ2-1, with D perhaps matching TRBD2 (6 bases). Germline loops: CDR1 MNHEY, CDR2 SMNVEV (reference sequence). The germline V and J ends were trimmed by 4 bases and 3 bases, with 16 bases remaining between them. This CDR3 region has 16 residues. CDR3 residues: CASSSFSAGGYNEQFF. In DNA, the CDR3 is TGTGCCAGCAGTTCATTTAGCGCCGGGGGCTACAATGAGCAGTTCTTC.

The chain links TRBV5-1 to TRBJ1-1; TRBD1 might be the D (5 bases). V shed 4 bases and J shed 1 base, with 17 bases lying between them. This CDR3 region has 16 residues. Germline assignment: CDR1 SGHRS and CDR2 YFSETQ. The CDR3 sequence is CASSRLTARRNTEAFF. In nucleotides, the CDR3 is TGCGCCAGCAGCCGATTGACAGCCAGGAGGAACACTGAAGCTTTCTTT.

This sequence joins TRBV7-2 and TRBJ1-1; no definite D call. V was clipped by 1 base and J by 3 bases, with 12 bases between them. The germline CDR1 and CDR2 sequences are SGHTA and FQGNSA. The CDR3 length is 15 residues. Here the CDR3 reads CASSLVGVADTEAFF. The CDR3 nucleotides are TGTGCCAGCAGCTTAGTTGGGGTAGCGGACACTGAAGCTTTCTTT.

The rearrangement uses TRBV5-8 and TRBJ1-1; D is unresolved. Germline CDR1 SGHTS, CDR2 YDEGEE. CDR3 length: 12 residues. Trimming cost V 0 bases and J 6 bases, with 6 bases left between them. The CDR3 bases are TGTGCCAGCAGCTTGGAGGAGGCTGAAGCTTTCTTT. This gives the protein CASSLEEAEAFF.

This clone was observed a handful of times. This rearrangement joins TRBV30 to TRBJ1-5; D is possibly TRBD1 (6 bases). The length of the CDR3 is 17 residues. Germline values: CDR1 GTSNPN, CDR2 SVGIG (reference sequence). V was clipped by 0 bases and J by 3 bases, with 18 bases between them. The CDR3 loop is CAWSVQHAAGVNQPQHF. In DNA form, the CDR3 reads TGTGCCTGGAGTGTACAACATGCAGCAGGGGTCAATCAGCCCCAGCATTTT.